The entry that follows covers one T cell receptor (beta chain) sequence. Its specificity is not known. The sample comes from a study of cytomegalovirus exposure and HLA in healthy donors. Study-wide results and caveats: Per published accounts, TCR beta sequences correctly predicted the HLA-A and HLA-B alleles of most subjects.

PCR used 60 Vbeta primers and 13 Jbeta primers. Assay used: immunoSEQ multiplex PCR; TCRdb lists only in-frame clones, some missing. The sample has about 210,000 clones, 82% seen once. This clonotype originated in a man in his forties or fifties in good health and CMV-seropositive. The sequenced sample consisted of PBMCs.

The CDR3 is CASSEGQAQETQYF. The CDR3 nucleotides read TGTGCCAGCAGTGAGGGACAGGCACAAGAGACCCAGTACTTC. The chain has TRBV6-5 and TRBJ2-5, with TRBD1 identical over 8 bases. Looked up from germline, CDR1 is MNHEY and CDR2 is SVGAGI. The junction had 4 bases not matched to a gene; V was cut back by 5 bases and J by 2 bases. The CDR3 is made up of 14 amino acids.